These 7 T cell receptor beta chains originate from one sample sequenced in a study of blood T cell repertoires in COVID-19 (dated by TCRdb to the early 2020s). Preparation of the library involved the immunoSEQ multiplex PCR assay. TCRdb provides this immuneACCESS table in a form limited to in-frame rearrangements. Some clones are lacking; in checked studies, under half of them reflect an unresolved V gene, and why the rest are absent is not known. This sample comprises some 48,000 clones, 60% to 80% of them detected only once. The ten largest clonotypes hold around 5.8% of the sample. Sequenced sample: PBMCs or T cells enriched from blood (not recorded which). Receptors originate from a woman aged 45-65 years with acute COVID-19.

This chain joins TRBV7-9 and TRBJ2-2; no firm D call. Germline V gene sequence: CDR1 SEHNR, CDR2 FQNEAQ (reference sequence). The CDR3 is made up of 14 amino acids. Trimming took 3 bases from V and 4 from J, leaving 9 bases between them. The DNA for the CDR3 is TGTGCCAGCAGCTTGGTAACAGCCACCGGGGAGCTGTTTTTT. Its translation is CASSLVTATGELFF. The full variable domain, with the rest looked up from reference TRBV7-9 and TRBJ2-2, is DTGVSQNPRHKITKRGQNVTFRCDPISEHNRLYWYRQTLGQGPEFLTYFQNEAQLEKSRLLSDRFSAERPKGSFSTLEIQRTEQGDSAMYLCASSLVTATGELFFGEGSRLTVL.

The V gene is TRBV5-4, the J gene TRBJ1-1; 10 bases match TRBD1. Per germline, CDR1 SGHNT and CDR2 YYREEE (reference sequence). Germline trimming cut 2 bases from V and 5 bases from J; bases unmatched to any gene: 6. CDR3 size: 15 residues. The CDR3 sequence: CASSFPDRGFTEAFF. The CDR3 region has the DNA TGTGCCAGCAGCTTTCCGGACAGGGGGTTTACTGAAGCTTTCTTT.

The chain carries TRBV7-9 and TRBJ2-3; 7 bases line up with TRBD1. Germline loops: CDR1 SEHNR, CDR2 FQNEAQ (reference sequence). The V gene end was trimmed by 5 bases and the J gene end by 5 bases; junction bases not matched to a gene: 19. CDR3 size: 18 residues. The CDR3 DNA reads as TGTGCCAGCAGCAGTGTGGGGTTACAGGGGAGCGCAGTAGATACGCAGTATTTT. It yields the protein CASSSVGLQGSAVDTQYF. Full variable domain (remainder filled in from reference TRBV7-9 and TRBJ2-3): DTGVSQNPRHKITKRGQNVTFRCDPISEHNRLYWYRQTLGQGPEFLTYFQNEAQLEKSRLLSDRFSAERPKGSFSTLEIQRTEQGDSAMYLCASSSVGLQGSAVDTQYFGPGTRLTVL.

This sequence joins TRBV28 and TRBJ2-7; tentatively, D is TRBD1 (5 bases). Germline V gene sequence: CDR1 MDHEN, CDR2 SYDVKM. The V end lost 9 bases, the J end lost 3 bases, and 9 bases lay between the germline ends. The CDR3 loop spans 11 amino acids. This CDR3 reads CASRTNYEQYF. In DNA, the CDR3 is TGTGCCAGTCGGACAAACTACGAGCAGTACTTC.

V usage is TRBV2 and J usage is TRBJ1-2, with TRBD1 as a possible D gene (6 bases). Looked up from germline, CDR1 is SNHLY and CDR2 is FYNNEI. This CDR3 is 13 amino acids long. The V and J ends lost 6 bases and 4 bases respectively, with 12 bases between them. This CDR3 is CASSSDRSYGYTF. The CDR3 DNA follows: TGTGCCAGCAGCTCAGACAGGAGCTATGGCTACACCTTC.

The CDR3 spells CASSYSPTGQGYTF. The DNA of the CDR3 is TGTGCCAGCAGTTACTCCCCTACAGGGCAAGGCTACACCTTC. The genes are TRBV6-5 and TRBJ1-2, with a possible D match to TRBD1 (6 bases). The CDR3 consists of 14 residues. The germline V gene encodes CDR1 MNHEY and CDR2 SVGAGI. Trimming stripped 0 bases from V and 8 bases from J, with 13 bases between.

This clone was seen more than once but under ten times. This sequence joins TRBV9 and TRBJ1-2, with TRBD1 matching 7 bases. V was pared by 4 bases and J by 3 bases, with 9 bases of the junction left unmatched. Per the germline V gene, CDR1 is SGDLS and CDR2 is YYNGEE. CDR3 length equals 15 residues. The CDR3 DNA is TGTGCCAGCAGCCCGCGACAGGGTCAGGACTATGGCTACACCTTC. It codes for CASSPRQGQDYGYTF.